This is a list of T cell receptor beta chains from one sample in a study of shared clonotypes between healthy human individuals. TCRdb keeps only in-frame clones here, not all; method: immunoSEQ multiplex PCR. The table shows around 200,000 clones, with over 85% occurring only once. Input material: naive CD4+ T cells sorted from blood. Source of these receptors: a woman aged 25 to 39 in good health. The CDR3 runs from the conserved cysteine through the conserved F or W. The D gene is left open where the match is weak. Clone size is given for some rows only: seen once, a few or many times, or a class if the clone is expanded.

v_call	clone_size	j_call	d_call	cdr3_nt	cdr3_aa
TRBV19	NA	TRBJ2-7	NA	TGTGCCAGTAGTCAGGCGGCCTTCTCCTACGAGCAGTACTTC	CASSQAAFSYEQYF
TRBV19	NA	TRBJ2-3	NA	TGTGCCAGCCGGGACAGGCGGGGGACAGATACGCAGTATTTT	CASRDRRGTDTQYF
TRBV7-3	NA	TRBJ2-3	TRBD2	TGTGCCAGCAGCCCTAGCTCGGGAGGGGGCACAGATACGCAGTATTTT	CASSPSSGGGTDTQYF
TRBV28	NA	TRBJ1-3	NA	TGTGCCAGCAGTTTCGGGGGGACCTCTGGAAACACCATATATTTT	CASSFGGTSGNTIYF
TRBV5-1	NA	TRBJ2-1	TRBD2	TGCGCCAGCAGCACGAATCTAGCGGGGGGTTTCGATGAGCAGTTCTTC	CASSTNLAGGFDEQFF
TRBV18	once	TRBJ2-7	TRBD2	TGTGCCAGCGGGCCCGGACTAGCGGGAGGGCCAGAAGAGCAGTACTTC	CASGPGLAGGPEEQYF
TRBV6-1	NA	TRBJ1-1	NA	TGTGCCAGCAAATTAAATACAGTTAACACTGAAGCTTTCTTT	CASKLNTVNTEAFF
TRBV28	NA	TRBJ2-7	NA	TGTGCCAGCAGTTTCCCAATCTCCTACGAGCAGTACTTC	CASSFPISYEQYF
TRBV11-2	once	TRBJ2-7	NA	TGTGCCAGCAGCCGGGGGACAGCTTCCTACGAGCAGTACTTC	CASSRGTASYEQYF
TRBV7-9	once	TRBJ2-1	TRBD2	TGTGCCAGCAGCCCGGTAGCGGGAAACTACAATGAGCAGTTCTTC	CASSPVAGNYNEQFF
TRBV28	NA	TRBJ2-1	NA	TGTGCCAGCAGTTTAGGGTGGGAGCAGTTCTTC	CASSLGWEQFF
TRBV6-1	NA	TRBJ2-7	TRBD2	TGTGCCAGCAGTGACACCCTTCTAGCGGGAGAGGTCTACGAGCAGTACTTC	CASSDTLLAGEVYEQYF
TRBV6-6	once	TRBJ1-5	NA	TGTGCCAGCACCCCGGGGTCCCAAGGACGACATCAGCCCCAGCATTTT	CASTPGSQGRHQPQHF
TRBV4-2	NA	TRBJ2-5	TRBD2	TGTGCCAGCAGCCAAGTGTCGGGACTAGCGGGACCTGGGGGAGAGACCCAGTACTTC	CASSQVSGLAGPGGETQYF
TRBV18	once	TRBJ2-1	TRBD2	TGTGCCAGCTCACAGGGACTAGCGGGACGCTCCTACAATGAGCAGTTCTTC	CASSQGLAGRSYNEQFF
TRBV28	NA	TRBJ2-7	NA	TGTGCCAGCACCCGTACTAGCATACTCTACGAGCAGTACTTC	CASTRTSILYEQYF
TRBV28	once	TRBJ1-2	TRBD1	TGTGCCGCACGACAGGGGGGAGGCTATGGCTACACCTTC	CAARQGGGYGYTF
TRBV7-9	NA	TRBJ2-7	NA	TGTGCCAGCAGCTTGAACTACGAGCAGTACTTC	CASSLNYEQYF
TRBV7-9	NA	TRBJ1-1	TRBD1	TGTGCCAGCAGCCGGACAGGGTTGGACACTGAAGCTTTCTTT	CASSRTGLDTEAFF
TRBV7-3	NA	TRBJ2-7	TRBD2	TGTGCCAGCAGTCAAGCGGGAGGAACCTACGAGCAGTACTTC	CASSQAGGTYEQYF
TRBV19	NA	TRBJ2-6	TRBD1	TGTGCCAGTAGTGCGGACAGGGGGCTGGGGGCCAACGTCCTGACTTTC	CASSADRGLGANVLTF
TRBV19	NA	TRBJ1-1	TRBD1	TGTGCCAGTAGTATAGATGGGACAGCTTACACTGAAGCTTTCTTT	CASSIDGTAYTEAFF
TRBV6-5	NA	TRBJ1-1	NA	TGTGCCAGCGTGAATTCCGGTGCGATGGGCACTGAAGCTTTCTTT	CASVNSGAMGTEAFF
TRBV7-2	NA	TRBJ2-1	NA	TGTGCCAGCAGCACCAGGGGTAGCGCGATGATGATGAATGAGCAGTTCTTC	CASSTRGSAMMMNEQFF
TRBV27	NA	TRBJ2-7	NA	TGTGCCAGCAGTTTGGGACCACAATGGAACTACGAGCAGTACTTC	CASSLGPQWNYEQYF
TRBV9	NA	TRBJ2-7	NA	TGTGCCAGCAGCCCCAGAGGGGATCGAGGTAACTACGAGCAGTACTTC	CASSPRGDRGNYEQYF
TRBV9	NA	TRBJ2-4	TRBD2	TGTGCCAGCAGCGTAGAAGCGGGAGTAGACATTCAGTACTTC	CASSVEAGVDIQYF
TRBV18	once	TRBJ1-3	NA	TGTGCCAGCTCACCACGTGGCACGAGCTCTGGAAACACCATATATTTT	CASSPRGTSSGNTIYF
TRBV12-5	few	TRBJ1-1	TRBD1	TGTGCTAGTGGTTTAGACAGGGGGCATAACACTGAAGCTTTCTTT	CASGLDRGHNTEAFF
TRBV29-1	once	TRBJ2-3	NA	TGCAGCGTTAACGTGGCATCCCCTAGCACAGATACGCAGTATTTT	CSVNVASPSTDTQYF
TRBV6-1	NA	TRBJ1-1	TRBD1	TGTGCCAGCACCGACAGGGGGAACACTGAAGCTTTCTTT	CASTDRGNTEAFF
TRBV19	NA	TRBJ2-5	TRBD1	TGTGCCAGTAGTTTCTGGGACAGGGGGTATTCTGGAGAGACCCAGTACTTC	CASSFWDRGYSGETQYF
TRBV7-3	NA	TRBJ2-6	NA	TGTGCCAGCAGCTTAGACAGCTCTGGGGCCAACGTCCTGACTTTC	CASSLDSSGANVLTF
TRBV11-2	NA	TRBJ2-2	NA	TGTGCCAGCAGCCCGTATCGTACTGGGGAGCTGTTTTTT	CASSPYRTGELFF
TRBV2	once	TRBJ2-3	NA	TGTGCCAGCAGTGAGGTTCGGGGTGCCCCTGAGACAGATACGCAGTATTTT	CASSEVRGAPETDTQYF
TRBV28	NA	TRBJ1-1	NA	TGTGCCAGCAACGGCGCGGGGGCATCCGACACTGAAGCTTTCTTT	CASNGAGASDTEAFF
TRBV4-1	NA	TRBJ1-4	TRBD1	TGCGCCAGCAGCCTACGAGGGCGGGACAGTTCGAGTGGGACTAATGAAAAACTGTTTTTT	CASSLRGRDSSSGTNEKLFF
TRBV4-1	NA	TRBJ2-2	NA	TGCGCCAGCAGCCCCACCCAGGGACATAACACCGGGGAGCTGTTTTTT	CASSPTQGHNTGELFF
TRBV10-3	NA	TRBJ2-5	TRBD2	TGTGCCATCATGGACGGGAGGGCCGGGGAGACCCAGTACTTC	CAIMDGRAGETQYF
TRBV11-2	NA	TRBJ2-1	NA	TGTGCCAGCAGCTTACTTTCCCCCTTGCGCGGAGGCTACAATGAGCAGTTCTTC	CASSLLSPLRGGYNEQFF
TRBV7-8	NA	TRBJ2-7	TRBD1	TGTGCCACCAAATTCGGACAGGCGCCCTTGCCCTACGAGCAGTACTTC	CATKFGQAPLPYEQYF
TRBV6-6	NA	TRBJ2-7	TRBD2	TGTGCCAGCAGTTACGCCGGGACTAGCGGGCACGAGCAGCACTTC	CASSYAGTSGHEQHF
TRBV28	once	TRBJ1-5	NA	TGTGCCAGCAGTGATAGGGGCGGGGGCAATCAGCCCCAGCATTTT	CASSDRGGGNQPQHF
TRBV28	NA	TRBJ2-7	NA	TGTGCCAGCAGTTTACGGGGGAGTGCGGTCGTCGAGCAGTACTTC	CASSLRGSAVVEQYF
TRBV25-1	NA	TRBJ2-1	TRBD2	TGTGCCAGCAGCCCCGGGACTAGCGGGACTAGCGTGAGGGGGCAGTTCTTC	CASSPGTSGTSVRGQFF